These 9 T cell receptor beta chains were all obtained from the same sample, sequenced in a study of PD-L1 blockade in urothelial cancer (dated by TCRdb to the late 2010s). Per the publication, the time point label means: pretreatment peripheral blood. The library was built by means of the immunoSEQ multiplex PCR assay. TCRdb provides this immuneACCESS table in a form limited to in-frame rearrangements. Some clones are lacking; in checked studies, under half of them reflect an unresolved V gene, and why the rest are absent is not known. In all, the sample holds tens of thousands of clones, and about 88% of those were seen once. In total, the top ten clones hold roughly 25% of the sample. The starting material was PBMCs, obtained around atezolizumab (anti-PD-L1) treatment. These receptors were obtained from a donor aged 40 or older with urothelial cancer.

J is TRBJ2-7 and V is TRBV28; D is ambiguous. With 8 bases removed from V and 7 bases from J, the gap between germline ends came to 21 bases. Germline V CDR1 and CDR2: MDHEN, SYDVKM. There are 14 residues in the CDR3. The CDR3 is CASEAARGVEEQYF. CDR3 sequence (DNA): TGTGCCAGCGAGGCGGCCCGTGGAGTGGAAGAGCAGTACTTC. The full variable domain, in which reference TRBV28 and TRBJ2-7 provide the parts outside the CDR3, is DVKVTQSSRYLVKRTGEKVFLECVQDMDHENMFWYRQDPGLGLRLIYFSYDVKMKEKGDIPEGYSVSREKKERFSLILESASTNQTSMYLCASEAARGVEEQYFGPGTRLTVT.

This clone was detected once. The J gene is TRBJ2-7, the V gene TRBV29-1; tentatively, D is TRBD1 (6 bases). V dropped 7 bases and J dropped 2 bases, with 18 bases sitting between them. The CDR3 runs 14 residues. Germline V lookup: CDR1 SQVTM, CDR2 ANQGSEA. This CDR3 is CSATAGTHAYEQYF. The CDR3 DNA follows: TGCAGCGCAACCGCCGGGACACACGCCTACGAGCAGTACTTC.

This chain uses TRBV5-6 with TRBJ1-1; tentative D call: TRBD1 (6 bases). This CDR3 comprises 11 residues. Germline V lookup: CDR1 SGHDT, CDR2 YYEEEE. V lost 0 bases and J 10 bases, leaving 7 bases between the germline ends. Written as DNA, the CDR3 is TGTGCCAGCAGCTTGGGGACAGCAGCTTTCTTT. This sequence encodes CASSLGTAAFF.

The chain has TRBV28 and TRBJ2-7; 9 bases agree with TRBD1. Trimming cost V 6 bases and J 9 bases; bases outside gene matches: 12. Looked up from germline, CDR1 is MDHEN and CDR2 is SYDVKM. The CDR3 has 14 residues. The CDR3 spells CASSVELDRGVQYF. The CDR3 DNA sequence: TGTGCCAGCAGCGTAGAGTTGGACAGGGGAGTGCAGTACTTC.

The rearrangement joins TRBV7-6 to TRBJ2-2; 7 positions agree with TRBD2. Germline CDR1 is SGHVS and CDR2 is FNYEAQ. V was pared by 5 bases and J by 4 bases, with 10 bases of the junction left unmatched. The CDR3 sequence is 16 residues long. The CDR3 DNA is TGTGCCAGCAGCCCGAGCGGGACCACCTTCACCGGGGAGCTGTTTTTT. Amino acid sequence: CASSPSGTTFTGELFF.

The rearrangement joins TRBV5-1 to TRBJ2-5; possible D gene TRBD1, 5 bases. CDR3 length: 17 amino acids. Trimming left V 4 bases short and J 0 bases short, with 19 bases between. Germline CDR1 and CDR2: SGHRS and YFSETQ. The CDR3 here is CASSQHGHNSYQETQYF. CDR3 sequence (DNA): TGCGCCAGCAGCCAGCACGGACACAACTCGTACCAAGAGACCCAGTACTTC.

This clone was seen more than once but under ten times. The V and J genes are TRBV7-9 and TRBJ2-1, with TRBD2 matching 7 bases. The CDR3 has 14 residues. The V and J ends lost 5 bases and 3 bases, in that order; junction bases with no gene match: 4. Germline V gene data show CDR1 as SEHNR and CDR2 as FQNEAQ (reference sequence). For the CDR3, the DNA is TGTGCCAGCAGCAGGACTAGTGTCTACAATGAGCAGTTCTTC. It specifies CASSRTSVYNEQFF.

The J gene is TRBJ2-3, the V gene TRBV4-2; 8 nucleotides agree with TRBD1. CDR1 and CDR2 (germline): LGHNA, YNFKEQ. The V segment lost 8 bases and the J segment 8 bases; nucleotides outside the gene matches: 3. CDR3 length: 11 amino acids. CDR3 region: CASEDRGTQYF. In nucleotides, the CDR3 is TGTGCCAGCGAAGACAGGGGTACGCAGTATTTT.

This sequence joins TRBV7-9 and TRBJ2-5; 11 bases line up with TRBD2. The CDR3 runs to 18 residues. Looked up from germline, CDR1 is SEHNR and CDR2 is FQNEAQ (reference sequence). The V gene end was trimmed by 3 bases and the J gene end by 1 base; junction bases not matched to a gene: 10. CDR3 protein: CASSFGLAGGRGQETQYF. The DNA of the CDR3 is TGTGCCAGCAGCTTTGGGCTAGCGGGAGGAAGGGGCCAAGAGACCCAGTACTTC.